This T cell receptor (beta chain) appears in the sequencing data of a study of cytomegalovirus exposure and HLA in healthy donors. Study findings and constraints: Reportedly, fewer N-insertions than the approximately 690-donor mean appeared in an Asian-associated ancestry cluster in a later analysis.

This CDR3 has 12 residues. Looked up from germline, CDR1 is KGHSH and CDR2 is LQKENI. The V and J ends lost 6 bases and 12 bases respectively, with 15 bases between them. It was with 60 Vbeta and 13 Jbeta primers that the PCR ran. The protocol was immunoSEQ multiplex PCR, while the TCRdb copy is restricted to in-frame clones and leaves out a portion. The table records some 120,000 clones, over 8% of them present only once. This clone was detected a few times. Its antigen remains unidentified. The specimen sequenced was PBMCs. This rearrangement joins TRBV18 to TRBJ2-1; D gene ambiguous. This sequence was found in a man aged 25 to 40 in good health and CMV-seronegative. The CDR3 here is CASSLSSSGQFF. Here the CDR3 DNA reads TGTGCCAGCTCCCTCTCGTCTAGTGGGCAGTTCTTC.